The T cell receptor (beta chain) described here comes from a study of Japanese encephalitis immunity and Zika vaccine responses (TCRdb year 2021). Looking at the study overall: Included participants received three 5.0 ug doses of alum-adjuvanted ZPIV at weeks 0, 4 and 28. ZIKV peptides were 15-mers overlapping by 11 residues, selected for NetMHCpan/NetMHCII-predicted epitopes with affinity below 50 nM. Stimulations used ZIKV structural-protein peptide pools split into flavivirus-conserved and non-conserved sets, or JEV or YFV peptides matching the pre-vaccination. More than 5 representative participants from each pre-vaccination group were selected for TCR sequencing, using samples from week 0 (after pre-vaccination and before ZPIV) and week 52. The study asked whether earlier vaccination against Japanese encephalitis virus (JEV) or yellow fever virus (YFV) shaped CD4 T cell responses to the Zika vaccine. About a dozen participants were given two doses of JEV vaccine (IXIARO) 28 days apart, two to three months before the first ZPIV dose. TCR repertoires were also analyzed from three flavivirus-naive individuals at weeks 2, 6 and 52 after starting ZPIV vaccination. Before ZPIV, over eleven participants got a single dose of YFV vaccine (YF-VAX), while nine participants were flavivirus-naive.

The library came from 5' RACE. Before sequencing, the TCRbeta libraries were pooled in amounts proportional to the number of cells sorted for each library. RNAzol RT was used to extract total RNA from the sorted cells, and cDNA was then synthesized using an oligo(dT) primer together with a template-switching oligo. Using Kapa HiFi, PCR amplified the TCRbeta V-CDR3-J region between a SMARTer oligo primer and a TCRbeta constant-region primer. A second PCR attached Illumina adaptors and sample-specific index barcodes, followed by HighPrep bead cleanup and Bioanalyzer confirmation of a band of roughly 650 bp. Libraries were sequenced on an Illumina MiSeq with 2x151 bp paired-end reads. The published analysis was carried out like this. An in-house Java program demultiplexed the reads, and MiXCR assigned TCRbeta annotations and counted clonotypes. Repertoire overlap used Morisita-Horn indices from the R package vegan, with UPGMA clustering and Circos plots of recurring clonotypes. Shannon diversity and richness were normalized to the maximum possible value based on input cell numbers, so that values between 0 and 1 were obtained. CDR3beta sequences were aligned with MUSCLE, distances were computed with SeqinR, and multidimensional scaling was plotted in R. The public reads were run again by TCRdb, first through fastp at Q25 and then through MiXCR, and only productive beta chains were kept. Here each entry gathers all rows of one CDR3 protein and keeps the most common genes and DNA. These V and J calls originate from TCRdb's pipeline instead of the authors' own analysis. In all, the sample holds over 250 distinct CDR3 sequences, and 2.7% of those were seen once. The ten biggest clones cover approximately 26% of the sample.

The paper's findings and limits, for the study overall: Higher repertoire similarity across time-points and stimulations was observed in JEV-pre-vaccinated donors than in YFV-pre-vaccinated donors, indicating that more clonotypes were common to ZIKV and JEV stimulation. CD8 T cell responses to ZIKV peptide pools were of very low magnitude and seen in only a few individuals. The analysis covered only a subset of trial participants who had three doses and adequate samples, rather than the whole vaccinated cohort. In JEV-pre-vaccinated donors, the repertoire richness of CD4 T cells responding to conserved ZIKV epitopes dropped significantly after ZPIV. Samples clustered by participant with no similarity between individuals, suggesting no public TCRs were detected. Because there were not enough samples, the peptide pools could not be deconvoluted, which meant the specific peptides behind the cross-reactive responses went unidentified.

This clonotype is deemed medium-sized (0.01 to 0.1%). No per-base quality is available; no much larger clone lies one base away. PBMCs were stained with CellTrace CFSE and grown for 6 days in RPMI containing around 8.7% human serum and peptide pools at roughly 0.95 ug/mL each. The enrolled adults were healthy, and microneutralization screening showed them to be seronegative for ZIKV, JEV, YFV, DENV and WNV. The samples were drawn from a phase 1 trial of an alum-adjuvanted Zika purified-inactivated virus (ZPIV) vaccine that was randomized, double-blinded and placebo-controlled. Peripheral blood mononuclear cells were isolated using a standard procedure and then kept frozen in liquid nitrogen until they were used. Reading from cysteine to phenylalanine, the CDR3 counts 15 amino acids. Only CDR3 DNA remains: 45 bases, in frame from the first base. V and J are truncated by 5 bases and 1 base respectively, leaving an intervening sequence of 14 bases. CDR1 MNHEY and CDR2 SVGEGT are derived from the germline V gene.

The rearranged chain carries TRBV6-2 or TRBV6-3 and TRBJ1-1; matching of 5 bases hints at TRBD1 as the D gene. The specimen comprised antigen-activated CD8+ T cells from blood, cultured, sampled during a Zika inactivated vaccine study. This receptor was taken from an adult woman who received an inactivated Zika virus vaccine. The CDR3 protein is CASSLLSGPNTEAFF. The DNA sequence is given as TGTGCCAGCAGTCTCCTGTCGGGGCCGAACACTGAAGCTTTCTTT.